This TCR beta chain was recorded in a study of T cells in Graves' hyperthyroidism and ophthalmopathy. Background on the study: Blood from the periphery was taken at initial diagnosis, before any treatment.

Study-wide points: Most expanded thyroid clonotypes above 0.001 also appeared in blood.

What was amplified from RNA transcripts were TCR beta CDR3 regions. TCR CDR3 underwent first-round RT-PCR with the HTBI primer set. Using its own MiXCR run on the multiplex PCR reads, TCRdb lists one record per CDR3 protein. The sample includes about 360,000 distinct CDR3 sequences, about 13% of them seen just once. Diagnoses rested on clinical symptoms, serum thyroxine and TRAb, thyroid ultrasound and orbital computed tomography. Isolation of PBMCs was performed on 8.5 to 10 ml fresh peripheral blood. This clonotype appeared many times. Its cognate antigen is unknown. The material sequenced was blood. The sequence was obtained from a woman aged 18-29 years with Graves' hyperthyroidism.

The CDR3 region has the DNA TGTGCCAGCAGTTACGGGACCCAGCTAGTCAGGTCTAATGAAAAACTGTTTTTT. Protein product: CASSYGTQLVRSNEKLFF. V is TRBV6-5 and J is TRBJ1-4; a possible D gene is TRBD1 (5 bases). This CDR3 contains 18 residues. V lost 2 bases, J lost 3 bases, and 19 bases lay in between. The germline V gene encodes CDR1 MNHEY and CDR2 SVGAGI.